This TCR beta chain was retrieved from a study of cytomegalovirus exposure and HLA in healthy donors. Study findings and constraints: Per published accounts, TCR beta sequences correctly predicted the HLA-A and HLA-B alleles of most subjects. Per published reports, the classifier diagnosed cytomegalovirus status with high specificity and sensitivity.

This CDR3 spans 15 amino acids. The ends lost 5 bases at V and 0 bases at J; junction bases unmatched: 6. Germline V gene data show CDR1 as WSHSY and CDR2 as SAAADI. Primers included in the PCR were 60 Vbeta and 13 Jbeta primers. This table comes from immunoSEQ multiplex PCR, and its TCRdb copy is limited to in-frame clones, with some not included. Here the sample spans 65,000 to 90,000 clones, just over 85% being singletons. Worth noting for this clone: Its antigen is unknown.

The chain links TRBV10-2 to TRBJ2-7; 8 nucleotides match TRBD2. The sequence came from a woman aged 30 to 39 in good health and CMV-seronegative. Sequenced input: PBMCs. In DNA, the CDR3 is TGCGCCAGCAGTTATTTAGCGGGGTCCTCCTACGAGCAGTACTTC. Translation gives CASSYLAGSSYEQYF.